The sequence of this TCR beta chain was determined in a study of blood T cell repertoires in COVID-19. Overall study: Samples taken during acute and convalescent COVID-19 were collected in the United States, Italy and Spain. T cells, B-cell-depleted T cells, or PBMCs provided the cDNA or gDNA that served as material.

Trimming left V 2 bases short and J 5 bases short, with 7 bases between. In germline, CDR1 is MNHEY, CDR2 SMNVEV (reference sequence). This CDR3 region has 13 residues. Source study methods: Estimation of nucleated cell counts relied on the amplification of reference gene primers. The method was immunoSEQ multiplex PCR; TCRdb's version includes in-frame clones alone and lacks a portion of them. From that table come the V and J calls and clone size; the DNA was used to work out D and trimming. Of nearly 90,000 clones detected, roughly 87% appear once; the ten largest clones hold under 8.5%. Followed over time, Seattle patients had been enrolled while infection was active.

The rearrangement uses TRBV27 and TRBJ2-1; unclear D gene. This TCR was sampled from a man aged 18 to 30 with COVID-19, enrolled during active disease. Material: peripheral blood. The CDR3 DNA reads TGTGCCAGCAGTTTAGGCATAAACAATGAGCAGTTCTTC. It codes for CASSLGINNEQFF.